These T cell receptor beta chains were read from a single sample in a study of T cell repertoires in enteric fever. TCRdb reprocessed the reads with MiXCR, giving one entry per CDR3 protein. This sample has around 150 distinct CDR3 sequences, with about 29% found just once. Sequencing used CCR7- CD38+ CD4+ T cells from blood. All receptors come from a human donor with Salmonella enteric fever, either typhoid or paratyphoid (not recorded which). Each CDR3 is given with its conserved first and last residue. D genes are given only for firm matches. Part of the rows lack a size; the others show once, few, many or a class for expanded clones.

CDR3nt	CDR3aa	abundance	d_gene	v_gene	j_gene
TGTGCCAGCAGCGAAACTAGCACAGATACGCAGTATTTT	CASSETSTDTQYF	large	-	TRBV7-3	TRBJ2-3
TGCACAAGCAGCACCGGACAGGAGGTTGGCTACACCTTC	CTSSTGQEVGYTF	-	TRBD1	TRBV5-1	TRBJ1-2
TGTGCCAGCAGCTTAAGTTCTCGGGGGGCTGAGCAGTTCTTC	CASSLSSRGAEQFF	few	-	TRBV7-3	TRBJ2-1
TGTGCCAGCAGTCAGGACAGAGCGGAGAATCAGCCCCAGCATTTT	CASSQDRAENQPQHF	-	-	TRBV27	TRBJ1-5
TGTGCCAGCAGCCGGGGGACAGGCACCTTAGGGGAGCAGTACTTC	CASSRGTGTLGEQYF	large	TRBD1	TRBV7-3	TRBJ2-7
TGTGCCAGCAGCCCAGACGGACTAGGCTCCTACGAGCAGTACTTC	CASSPDGLGSYEQYF	-	TRBD2	TRBV7-9	TRBJ2-7
TGTGCCAGCTCACGGGACAGGGCGGATACCGGGGAGCTGTTTTTT	CASSRDRADTGELFF	large	TRBD1	TRBV18	TRBJ2-2
TGTGCCAGCAGCCCAACGGCCCAGGCCTGGGAGCAGTACTTC	CASSPTAQAWEQYF	-	-	TRBV7-2	TRBJ2-7
TGTGCCAGCAGTTATCAGGGGACCGCTGAAGCTTTCTTT	CASSYQGTAEAFF	large	-	TRBV6-5	TRBJ1-1
TGCGCCAGCAGCTTGGGGCACAACAATGAGCAGTTCTTC	CASSLGHNNEQFF	hyperexpanded	-	TRBV5-1	TRBJ2-1
TGTGCCAGCAGCCAAGATACGTTAGCGGGAGTACCCTACGAGCAGTACTTC	CASSQDTLAGVPYEQYF	few	TRBD2	TRBV4-2	TRBJ2-7
TGCGCCAGCGGACCGGGACTAGGAACCTACGAGCAGTACTTC	CASGPGLGTYEQYF	large	TRBD2	TRBV5-1	TRBJ2-7
TGCGCCAGCCGATCGATCACTAGCGGGAGTACCGGGGAGCTGTTTTTT	CASRSITSGSTGELFF	medium-sized	TRBD2	TRBV5-1	TRBJ2-2
TGTGCCAGCAGCTATCCTAGCGGGTCCTACGAGCAGTACTTC	CASSYPSGSYEQYF	hyperexpanded	TRBD2	TRBV7-9	TRBJ2-7
TGCGCCAGCAGCACCGGACAGGAGGTTGGCTACACCTTC	CASSTGQEVGYTF	large	TRBD1	TRBV5-1	TRBJ1-2
TGTGCCAGCAGCTCCACTACCAGGGGCCCAGCCCAGCATTTT	CASSSTTRGPAQHF	few	-	TRBV7-2	TRBJ1-5
TGTGCCAGCAGCCAGGGACACCTCCAAGAGACCCAGTACTTC	CASSQGHLQETQYF	-	-	TRBV7-2	TRBJ2-5
TGTGCCAGCAGCTTAAGAGGTCATCCCTACAATGAGCAGTTCTTC	CASSLRGHPYNEQFF	few	-	TRBV7-3	TRBJ2-1
TGTGCCAGCTCACCACCTACGCTCGAGCAGTACTTC	CASSPPTLEQYF	medium-sized	-	TRBV18	TRBJ2-7
TGTGCCAGCAGCTTGGGCAGGGCTGGGGCCAACGTCCTGACTTTC	CASSLGRAGANVLTF	-	-	TRBV5-6	TRBJ2-6
TGCAGTGCTAGTAACCTAGCGGGAGAACCCTACAATGAGCAGTTCTTC	CSASNLAGEPYNEQFF	-	TRBD2	TRBV20-1	TRBJ2-1
TGCGCCAGCAGTGTCGGCGTGGCCACCGGGGAGCTGTTTTTT	CASSVGVATGELFF	few	-	TRBV5-1	TRBJ2-2
TGTGCCAGCAGTCAATCAGGGGGCACCTACCAAGAGACCCAGTACTTC	CASSQSGGTYQETQYF	-	TRBD1	TRBV7-6	TRBJ2-5
TGCGCCAGCAGCTTCGGGGTTTTCCACACTGAAGCTTTCTTT	CASSFGVFHTEAFF	-	-	TRBV5-1	TRBJ1-1
TGTGCTAGCAGCTTAGGCCCAGGGAGCACAGATACGCAGTATTTT	CASSLGPGSTDTQYF	-	-	TRBV7-6	TRBJ2-3
TGTGCCAGCTCACCAACCTCAACCTACGAGCAGTACTTC	CASSPTSTYEQYF	-	-	TRBV18	TRBJ2-7
TGCGCCAGCAGCTTTGGTAACCAAGAGACCCAGTACTTC	CASSFGNQETQYF	large	-	TRBV5-1	TRBJ2-5
TGTGCCAGCGGGGGTCTAGCGGGAATTGAGCAGTTCTTC	CASGGLAGIEQFF	medium-sized	TRBD2	TRBV7-6	TRBJ2-1
TGTGCCAGCAGTTATCGAAGGACACCGCCCCTCACTGAAGCTTTCTTT	CASSYRRTPPLTEAFF	once	-	TRBV6-5	TRBJ1-1
TGTGCCAGCTCAAATCTACAGGCCCCACAGGACTATGGCTACACCTTC	CASSNLQAPQDYGYTF	-	-	TRBV18	TRBJ1-2
TGCGCCAGCAGCGTAGGTAACCTGGGCTACGAGCAGTACTTC	CASSVGNLGYEQYF	-	-	TRBV5-1	TRBJ2-7
TGTGCCAGCTCCCTAACGTCGACAGGGGAAAACATTCAGTACTTC	CASSLTSTGENIQYF	few	TRBD1	TRBV18	TRBJ2-4
TGCAGTGCTAGCTGGGGAGATACGCAGTATTTT	CSASWGDTQYF	hyperexpanded	-	TRBV20-1	TRBJ2-3
TGTGCCAGCAGCTTAGGGACTCCGAACAATGAGCAGTTCTTC	CASSLGTPNNEQFF	-	-	TRBV11-2	TRBJ2-1
TGCGCCAGCAGTGAGTTATTCGGGGCCGGGACCGCAGATACGCAGTATTTT	CASSELFGAGTADTQYF	-	-	TRBV10-2	TRBJ2-3
TGTGCCAGCAGCAGGGACAGTAGCACAGATACGCAGTATTTT	CASSRDSSTDTQYF	large	TRBD1	TRBV7-2	TRBJ2-3
TGTGCCAGCTCACCAGGGAAGAACACTGAAGCTTTCTTT	CASSPGKNTEAFF	-	-	TRBV18	TRBJ1-1
TGTGCCAGCAGCAATTCACGGACAGACAGGTCCTACGAGCAGTACTTC	CASSNSRTDRSYEQYF	-	-	TRBV7-2	TRBJ2-7
TGCGCCAGCAGCTTTAGGCAACCCACAGATACGCAGTATTTT	CASSFRQPTDTQYF	few	-	TRBV5-1	TRBJ2-3
TGTGCCAGCAGCCCTTTACCGGGACAGTACAATGAGCAGTTCTTC	CASSPLPGQYNEQFF	-	TRBD1	TRBV7-6	TRBJ2-1
TGTGCCAGCAGCTTAGATTGGACGGGTGAGCAGTTCTTC	CASSLDWTGEQFF	few	-	TRBV7-9	TRBJ2-1
TGTGCCAGATCAGTTAAAACCTCCGGGACACCGAACTCCTACGAGCAGTACTTC	CARSVKTSGTPNSYEQYF	few	-	TRBV18	TRBJ2-7
TGCGCCAGCAGTCCTCTCCCGGGACAGCCTACGAACACCGGGGAGCTGTTTTTT	CASSPLPGQPTNTGELFF	-	TRBD1	TRBV5-1	TRBJ2-2